One and the same sample provided the 21 T cell receptor beta chains below, sequenced in a study of vaccination and CD4 T cells after COVID-19. The Oncomine TCR Beta short-read assay generated sequence data from the DNA of cultured CD4+ T cells. TCRdb reanalysed the PCR reads using MiXCR and keeps one entry per CDR3 protein. Among some 19,000 distinct CDR3 sequences listed, 43% were seen once. Noted treatment: roughly ten-day PBMC culture with coronavirus spike peptide pools or control peptides (ViraFEST assay). These receptors are not linked to any known antigen. Sequencing was carried out using CD4+ T cells from blood, cultured in vitro. The receptors stem from a human donor who had recovered from COVID-19.

This clonotype has only one observation. This sequence joins TRBV6-1 and TRBJ2-5; 9 nucleotides agree with TRBD1. CDR1 MNHNS and CDR2 SASEGT come from the germline V gene. The V gene end was trimmed by 4 bases and the J gene end by 5 bases; junction bases not matched to a gene: 8. This CDR3 region has 15 residues. The CDR3 region is CASSVGQGFRETQYF. CDR3 coding DNA: TGTGCCAGCAGTGTCGGACAGGGGTTTCGGGAGACCCAGTACTTC.

Turning to this clonotype: One end of the junction is discordant with germline, which a read error may explain. The CDR3 DNA reads TGTGCCAGCAGCCTAGCGGGGCCTCAGCAGTTCTTC. It yields the protein CASSLAGPQQFF. The chain employs TRBV7-6 and TRBJ2-1, with 9 bases identical to TRBD2. This CDR3 contains 12 residues. Germline CDR1 and CDR2: SGHVS and FNYEAQ.

This clonotype was seen a handful of times. The J gene is TRBJ2-7, the V gene TRBV20-1; possible D gene TRBD2, 5 bases. Germline assignment: CDR1 DFQATT and CDR2 SNEGSKA (reference sequence). The CDR3 has 14 residues. The germline V and J ends were trimmed by 3 bases and 0 bases, with 12 bases remaining between them. The CDR3 reads CSASGQRYSYEQYF. DNA for the CDR3: TGCAGTGCTAGTGGGCAGCGGTACTCCTACGAGCAGTACTTC.

This clonotype showed up just a few times. The chain is built from TRBV20-1 and TRBJ2-2; 8 bases line up with TRBD2. Looked up from germline, CDR1 is DFQATT and CDR2 is SNEGSKA (reference sequence). V lost 5 bases and J lost 0; bases outside the gene matches: 5. The CDR3 has 15 amino acids. In DNA form, the CDR3 reads TGCAGTGCTCGGACTAGCCTTACGAACACCGGGGAGCTGTTTTTT. It specifies CSARTSLTNTGELFF.

This clonotype was seen only once. This chain joins TRBV20-1 and TRBJ2-7; 10 bases match TRBD2. The CDR3 length is 15 residues. CDR1 is DFQATT, CDR2 SNEGSKA, per germline (reference sequence). V was clipped by 0 bases and J by 6 bases; unmatched bases: 8. The CDR3 bases are TGCAGTGCTAGAGATCCCCTAGCGGGAGTTTCCGAGCAGTACTTC. The encoded protein is CSARDPLAGVSEQYF.

The DNA of the CDR3 is TGTGCCAGCAGCCCACAGGGTTTTGGAAACACCATATATTTT. Translating it yields CASSPQGFGNTIYF. The chain uses TRBV4-2 and TRBJ1-3; a possible D gene is TRBD1 (6 bases). This CDR3 contains 14 residues. Between the trimmed V and J ends, which lost 4 bases and 3 bases, there was a span of 10 bases. The V gene's germline CDR1 is LGHNA and CDR2 YNFKEQ.

This clonotype was counted once. The V gene is TRBV27, the J gene TRBJ2-2; no clear D. The ends were cut back, 3 bases at V and 5 bases at J, with 13 bases in the middle. CDR3 length: 15 residues. Per the germline V gene, CDR1 is MNHEY and CDR2 is SMNVEV (reference sequence). Here the CDR3 reads CASSLDQSATGELFF. Written as DNA, the CDR3 is TGTGCCAGCAGTTTGGATCAGTCGGCTACCGGGGAGCTGTTTTTT.

This clonotype has just a few counts. V and J are TRBV7-9 and TRBJ1-2; 9 bases are shared with TRBD1. V shed 7 bases and J 6 bases; nucleotides not matched to a gene: 9. CDR3 size: 14 residues. Germline CDR1 and CDR2: SEHNR and FQNEAQ (reference sequence). As DNA, the CDR3 is TGTGCCAGCAACCGTCCCCGGACAGGGGATGGCTACACCTTC. Encoded protein: CASNRPRTGDGYTF.

This clonotype has more than one count but fewer than ten. The genes are TRBV6-1 and TRBJ1-2; TRBD1 aligns across 7 bases. After removal of 8 bases from V and 2 bases from J, the junction contained 11 bases not matched to a gene. This CDR3 comprises 15 residues. The germline gives CDR1 MNHNS, CDR2 SASEGT. The CDR3 DNA reads as TGTGCCAGCCGGGGGGGACAGCCGTTCAACTATGGCTACACCTTC. It translates to CASRGGQPFNYGYTF.

The rearrangement links TRBV28 to TRBJ2-7; TRBD2 aligns across 7 bases. J was trimmed by 3 bases and V by 8 bases; bases with no gene match: 7. CDR1 and CDR2 from the germline V gene are MDHEN and SYDVKM. The CDR3 spans 13 residues. CDR3: CASSGGGFYEQYF. The CDR3 nucleotides read TGTGCCAGCTCTGGGGGGGGATTCTACGAGCAGTACTTC.

The DNA for the CDR3 is TGCAGTGCGCGAAGGGGGGCGGAGGCCACTGAAGCTTTCTTT. Amino acid sequence: CSARRGAEATEAFF. The rearrangement joins TRBV20-1 to TRBJ1-1; tentatively, D is TRBD1 (6 bases). This CDR3 is built from 14 residues. Germline V gene data show CDR1 as DFQATT and CDR2 as SNEGSKA (reference sequence). V was trimmed by 6 bases and J by 4 bases, leaving 18 bases between them.

The gene calls are TRBV2 and TRBJ1-1, with 8 bases that match TRBD1. CDR1 is SNHLY and CDR2 is FYNNEI in the germline V gene. The length of the CDR3 is 15 residues. V dropped 4 bases and J dropped 4; count of bases not matched to a gene: 8. The CDR3 sequence is CASSAVTGAGTEAFF. The CDR3 DNA is TGTGCCAGCAGTGCGGTGACAGGGGCTGGCACTGAAGCTTTCTTT.

CDR3 nucleotide sequence: TGTGCCAGCGGAGACAGGGTGGACTATGGCTACACCTTC. It codes for CASGDRVDYGYTF. This chain uses TRBV5-4 with TRBJ1-2; 7 nucleotides line up with TRBD1. Trimming cost V 7 bases and J 3 bases; bases outside gene matches: 6. Germline CDR1 SGHNT, CDR2 YYREEE (reference sequence). The CDR3 has 13 residues.

V usage is TRBV4-1 and J usage is TRBJ2-5, with 8 bases that match TRBD1. CDR1 and CDR2 (germline): MGHRA, YSYEKL. The V gene end was trimmed by 4 bases and the J gene end by 5 bases; junction bases not matched to a gene: 18. The CDR3 has 18 residues. The CDR3 nucleotides read TGCGCCAGCAGCCTAATCCACGGCGGCCAGGGGGCGAGGGAGACCCAGTACTTC. The encoded protein is CASSLIHGGQGARETQYF.

A few counts support this clonotype. The chain carries TRBV5-4 and TRBJ1-2; no firm D call. The germline CDR1 and CDR2 sequences are SGHNT and YYREEE (reference sequence). Trimming pared 0 bases from V and 8 bases from J, leaving 20 bases between. This CDR3 contains 16 residues. Written as DNA, the CDR3 is TGTGCCAGCAGCTTGGATCCAGGAGCTCTAAGTGGCGGCTACACCTTC. This codes for CASSLDPGALSGGYTF. The complete variable domain, with remaining parts taken from reference TRBV5-4 and TRBJ1-2, reads ETGVTQSPTHLIKTRGQQVTLRCSSQSGHNTVSWYQQALGQGPQFIFQYYREEENGRGNFPPRFSGLQFPNYSSELNVNALELDDSALYLCASSLDPGALSGGYTFGSGTRLTVV.

The J gene is TRBJ1-3, the V gene TRBV6-1, with a possible D match to TRBD1 (5 bases). CDR3 size: 15 residues. The germline V and J ends were trimmed by 6 bases and 0 bases, with 12 bases remaining between them. In germline, CDR1 is MNHNS, CDR2 SASEGT. The CDR3 bases are TGTGCCAGCAGGGACGCCAGGGTCTCTGGAAACACCATATATTTT. It encodes CASRDARVSGNTIYF.

This clonotype was recorded a few times. The V call is TRBV27, the J call TRBJ1-5; D might be TRBD1 (5 bases). The V and J ends lost 0 bases and 2 bases respectively, with 14 bases between them. The germline gives CDR1 MNHEY, CDR2 SMNVEV (reference sequence). The CDR3 runs to 17 residues. CDR3 DNA sequence: TGTGCCAGCAGTTTATCCCCGGGGGGATTGCGCAATCAGCCCCAGCATTTT. It codes for CASSLSPGGLRNQPQHF.

The chain employs TRBV6-2 or TRBV6-3 and TRBJ2-2; D uncertain. The V end lost 4 bases, the J end lost 0 bases, and 3 bases lay between the germline ends. The germline CDR1 and CDR2 sequences are MNHEY and SVGEGT. The CDR3 is 13 amino acids. The CDR3 loop is CASSFPNTGELFF. The CDR3 nucleotides read TGTGCCAGCAGTTTTCCGAACACCGGGGAGCTGTTTTTT.

The chain is built from TRBV25-1 and TRBJ1-2; the D is unclear. The CDR3 consists of 15 residues. The V and J ends lost 2 bases and 7 bases respectively, with 17 bases between them. Per the germline V gene, CDR1 is MGHDK and CDR2 is SYGVNS. The CDR3 coding sequence is TGTGCCAGCAGTGAACAAGGATCCACCCTAGCTGGCTACACCTTC. Its protein product is CASSEQGSTLAGYTF.

The chain employs TRBV28 and TRBJ2-7; D gene uncertain. Germline V CDR1 and CDR2: MDHEN, SYDVKM. The CDR3 is 15 amino acids. The ends were cut back, 6 bases at V and 0 bases at J, with 15 bases in the middle. The CDR3 reads CASRPSRIRSYEQYF. The DNA for the CDR3 is TGTGCCAGCAGGCCCTCTCGGATTCGCTCCTACGAGCAGTACTTC. The full variable domain, completed using reference TRBV28 and TRBJ2-7, is DVKVTQSSRYLVKRTGEKVFLECVQDMDHENMFWYRQDPGLGLRLIYFSYDVKMKEKGDIPEGYSVSREKKERFSLILESASTNQTSMYLCASRPSRIRSYEQYFGPGTRLTVT.

This clonotype was counted a single time. The chain carries TRBV9 and TRBJ1-6; maybe TRBD1 (5 bases). Per germline, CDR1 SGDLS and CDR2 YYNGEE. V was pared by 0 bases and J by 11 bases, with 15 bases between. This CDR3 contains 15 residues. The DNA for the CDR3 is TGTGCCAGCAGCGTAGTGACAGTCGAGACGACACCCCTCCACTTT. Protein: CASSVVTVETTPLHF.